This entry concerns a single T cell receptor beta chain. The table came from immunoSEQ multiplex PCR; TCRdb's copy has only in-frame clones and leaves some out. This table holds 450,000 to 550,000 clones, 79% found once. These data are taken from a study of shared clonotypes between healthy human individuals. The length of the CDR3 is 15 residues. The germline V and J ends were trimmed by 1 base and 1 base, with 8 bases remaining between them. Germline-derived CDR1 and CDR2 are SGHAT and FQNNGV. The chain employs TRBV11-2 and TRBJ2-1; D is tentatively TRBD1 or TRBD2 (5 bases each). The sequencing sample was made of PBMCs. The TCR was taken from a woman between 35 and 50 years old in good health. Some clones in this sample may be carry-over from other donors' samples. This CDR3 reads CASSLGGASYNEQFF. CDR3 coding DNA: TGTGCCAGCAGCTTAGGAGGGGCGTCCTACAATGAGCAGTTCTTC.